These 25 T cell receptor beta chains were sequenced from one sample in a study of cytomegalovirus exposure and HLA in healthy donors. The data were produced by immunoSEQ multiplex PCR, yet TCRdb's version contains in-frame clones alone and is incomplete. The profile covers 130,000 or so clones, with roughly 90% appearing a single time and 1.9% taken by the ten largest. Sequenced material: PBMCs. Receptors were obtained from a woman in her late teens or twenties in good health and CMV-seronegative.

V is TRBV9 and J is TRBJ2-1, with TRBD2 matching over 12 bases. The CDR3 covers 13 residues. Germline CDR1 is SGDLS and CDR2 is YYNGEE. Trimming at V came to 4 bases and at J to 15 bases, leaving 8 bases not matched to a gene. For the CDR3, the DNA is TGTGCCAGCAGCCCACGGACTAGCGGGAAAGGGTTCTTC. This codes for CASSPRTSGKGFF.

The chain couples TRBV29-1 to TRBJ2-2; 7 nucleotides line up with TRBD1. Germline V lookup: CDR1 SQVTM, CDR2 ANQGSEA. The CDR3 runs to 16 residues. V was pared by 2 bases and J by 0 bases, with 6 bases of the junction left unmatched. In DNA form, the CDR3 reads TGCAGCGTTGAATCTCCGGGGACAGCGAACACCGGGGAGCTGTTTTTT. Translated: CSVESPGTANTGELFF.

The gene calls are TRBV4-3 and TRBJ2-1, with 9 bases lining up with TRBD2. Per the germline V gene, CDR1 is LGHNA and CDR2 is YSLEER. J was trimmed by 4 bases and V by 0 bases; bases with no gene match: 4. The CDR3 is 16 amino acids. The chain's CDR3 is CASSQEAGGVYNEQFF. CDR3 coding DNA: TGCGCCAGCAGCCAAGAGGCGGGAGGGGTTTACAATGAGCAGTTCTTC.

This sequence joins TRBV4-1 and TRBJ1-4, with D unclear. The CDR3 covers 13 residues. V was shortened by 1 base and J by 7 bases, with 7 bases between the two germline ends. Germline CDR1 reads MGHRA; CDR2 reads YSYEKL. CDR3 in DNA: TGCGCCAGCAGCCAAGCAGCGACTGAAAAACTGTTTTTT. It encodes CASSQAATEKLFF.

This clone was seen once. The chain combines TRBV19 with TRBJ2-4; the D is unclear. The V end was cut by 1 base, the J end by 1 base, with 20 bases between. CDR1 and CDR2 from the germline V gene are LNHDA and SQIVND (reference sequence). The CDR3 extends over 19 amino acids. CDR3 in DNA: TGTGCCAGTAGTATAGCCCCTAGAATTAAGTGGGTGGCCAAAAACATTCAGTACTTC. Amino acids: CASSIAPRIKWVAKNIQYF.

This clone occurred a few times. The chain recombines TRBV4-2 with TRBJ2-2, with D possibly being TRBD2 (6 bases). CDR1 is LGHNA, CDR2 YNFKEQ, per germline. V lost 6 bases to trimming and J lost 5 bases, with 13 bases between them. CDR3 length equals 14 residues. This chain's CDR3 is CASRRGIGTGELFF. As DNA, the CDR3 is TGTGCCAGCAGACGGGGGATTGGGACCGGGGAGCTGTTTTTT.

J is TRBJ2-3 and V is TRBV9, with D possibly matching TRBD2 (6 bases). Germline lookup yields CDR1 SGDLS and CDR2 YYNGEE. The V end lost 0 bases, the J end lost 2 bases, and 13 bases lay between the germline ends. The CDR3 has 16 amino acids. Here the CDR3 DNA reads TGTGCCAGCAGCGTAGTAGCGGACCTACTCACAGATACGCAGTATTTT. It codes for CASSVVADLLTDTQYF. The variable domain in full, completed from reference TRBV9 and TRBJ2-3, reads DSGVTQTPKHLITATGQRVTLRCSPRSGDLSVYWYQQSLDQGLQFLIQYYNGEERAKGNILERFSAQQFPDLHSELNLSSLELGDSALYFCASSVVADLLTDTQYFGPGTRLTVL.

The CDR3 DNA reads TGTGCCACCAGCACCTGGACAGGGGGCGCGAGAACTGAAGCTTTCTTT. As protein: CATSTWTGGARTEAFF. J is TRBJ1-1 and V is TRBV15, with 11 nucleotides matching TRBD1. Per germline, CDR1 LNHNV and CDR2 YYDKDF (reference sequence). The ends lost 4 bases at V and 5 bases at J; junction bases unmatched: 9. The CDR3 covers 16 residues.

The CDR3 protein is CASSQKNGVGLRGNQPQHF. In DNA form, the CDR3 reads TGCGCCAGCAGTCAGAAAAATGGGGTTGGACTCCGAGGGAATCAGCCCCAGCATTTT. J is TRBJ1-5 and V is TRBV23-1; D unclear. TRBV23-1 is placed among ORFs of uncertain function. V lost 3 bases to trimming and J lost 4 bases, with 25 bases between them. This CDR3 region has 19 residues.

The CDR3 here is CASSPQLQLDEQYF. The CDR3 coding sequence is TGTGCCAGCAGCCCCCAGCTACAGCTGGACGAGCAGTACTTC. The V and J genes are TRBV9 and TRBJ2-7, with D unresolved. The germline V gene encodes CDR1 SGDLS and CDR2 YYNGEE. This CDR3 contains 14 residues. The germline V and J ends were trimmed by 4 bases and 5 bases, with 16 bases remaining between them.

The V and J genes are TRBV5-6 and TRBJ1-2; D call uncertain. The V and J ends lost 2 bases and 3 bases respectively, with 5 bases between them. The CDR3 covers 12 residues. Germline V CDR1 and CDR2: SGHDT, YYEEEE. This CDR3 is CASSFNHYGYTF. CDR3 bases: TGTGCCAGCAGCTTCAATCACTATGGCTACACCTTC.

The chain links TRBV10-2 to TRBJ2-1; TRBD2 agrees at 8 bases. With V trimmed by 5 bases and J by 0 bases, 3 bases remained unmatched. The germline CDR1 and CDR2 sequences are WSHSY and SAAADI. The CDR3 extends over 15 amino acids. The CDR3 nucleotides read TGCGCCAGCAGTTTCGCGGGGGGCTCCTACAATGAGCAGTTCTTC. This codes for CASSFAGGSYNEQFF.

This chain joins TRBV30 and TRBJ1-1, with 7 nucleotides matching TRBD1. The CDR3 consists of 13 residues. The trim removed 4 bases at V and 4 bases at J, leaving 6 bases unmatched. Germline V gene data show CDR1 as GTSNPN and CDR2 as SVGIG (reference sequence). For the CDR3, the DNA is TGTGCCTGGAAGGGACAGTCGGGCACTGAAGCTTTCTTT. It is translated as CAWKGQSGTEAFF.

The chain has TRBV2 and TRBJ1-2, with 9 bases that match TRBD1. V dropped 6 bases and J dropped 2; count of bases not matched to a gene: 7. Germline CDR1 reads SNHLY; CDR2 reads FYNNEI. CDR3 size: 15 residues. DNA of the CDR3: TGTGCCAGCAGCAAACAGGGGGCGACGAACTATGGCTACACCTTC. It translates to CASSKQGATNYGYTF.

The J gene is TRBJ2-2, the V gene TRBV5-1; a weak D match, TRBD1 (5 bases). The germline V gene has CDR1 SGHRS and CDR2 YFSETQ. This CDR3 comprises 14 residues. Trimming took off 10 bases at V and 4 bases at J, with 17 bases between the two ends. The chain's CDR3 is CASAVRVGTGELFF. CDR3 nucleotides: TGCGCCTCCGCCGTCAGGGTGGGCACCGGGGAGCTGTTTTTT.

The chain joins TRBV6-5 to TRBJ1-3; D ambiguous. The germline V gene encodes CDR1 MNHEY and CDR2 SVGAGI. V gave up 1 base and J gave up 3 bases, with 4 bases separating them. The CDR3 runs to 13 residues. The CDR3: CASSYFGGNTIYF. Written as DNA, the CDR3 is TGTGCCAGCAGTTACTTCGGTGGAAACACCATATATTTT.

The chain uses TRBV9 and TRBJ1-2; no definite D call. The V end lost 0 bases, the J end lost 6 bases, and 12 bases lay between the germline ends. The germline V gene encodes CDR1 SGDLS and CDR2 YYNGEE. The CDR3 is 14 amino acids. CDR3 amino acids: CASSVDRGSNGYTF. In nucleotides, the CDR3 is TGTGCCAGCAGCGTAGATCGGGGTTCAAATGGCTACACCTTC.

The chain recombines TRBV19 with TRBJ2-7; no clear D gene. Germline CDR1 LNHDA, CDR2 SQIVND (reference sequence). The CDR3 is 14 amino acids. The V gene lost 3 bases and the J gene lost 5 bases, with 14 bases spanning the gap. The CDR3 bases are TGTGCCAGTAGTATGAGCATTAGCTACCACGAGCAGTACTTC. It is translated as CASSMSISYHEQYF.

The V gene is TRBV30, the J gene TRBJ1-5; D is uncertain. The CDR3 has 11 amino acids. V lost 8 bases and J 1 base, leaving 6 bases between the germline ends. CDR1 is GTSNPN and CDR2 is SVGIG in the germline V gene (reference sequence). CDR3 region: CAAGSNQPQHF. CDR3 bases: TGTGCCGCCGGGAGCAATCAGCCCCAGCATTTT.

With regard to this clone: The same CDR3 also results from other DNA sequences found in this sample. The chain is built from TRBV18 and TRBJ2-7; 7 nucleotides agree with TRBD1. The V gene's germline CDR1 is KGHSH and CDR2 LQKENI. V trimming: 3 bases; J trimming: 2 bases; junction bases outside the gene matches: 4. This CDR3 contains 14 residues. The CDR3 region has the DNA TGTGCCAGCTCACCTCCGGGACAGACCTACGAGCAGTACTTC. Amino acid sequence: CASSPPGQTYEQYF.

The chain recombines TRBV7-6 with TRBJ2-2, with 11 bases matching TRBD2. CDR1 and CDR2 from the germline V gene are SGHVS and FNYEAQ. With 4 bases clipped from V and 4 bases from J, the junction kept 14 bases outside the gene matches. The CDR3 contains 19 residues. DNA of the CDR3: TGTGCCAGCAGCTCCTCCAGTAGCCCTAGCGGGAGGTTCACCGGGGAGCTGTTTTTT. It yields the protein CASSSSSSPSGRFTGELFF. The whole variable domain, remainder taken from reference TRBV7-6 and TRBJ2-2, is GAGVSQSPRYKVTKRGQDVALRCDPISGHVSLYWYRQALGQGPEFLTYFNYEAQQDKSGLPNDRFSAERPEGSISTLTIQRTEQRDSAMYRCASSSSSSPSGRFTGELFFGEGSRLTVL.

This sequence joins TRBV7-6 and TRBJ2-1, with D unresolved. The CDR3 runs 11 residues. Looked up from germline, CDR1 is SGHVS and CDR2 is FNYEAQ. The V gene lost 1 base and the J gene lost 10 bases, with 5 bases spanning the gap. The CDR3, as DNA: TGTGCCAGCAGCTTAGTCGAGGAGCAGTTCTTC. It encodes CASSLVEEQFF.

The chain combines TRBV5-6 with TRBJ1-2; D unclear. Germline V gene sequence: CDR1 SGHDT, CDR2 YYEEEE. The CDR3 contains 14 residues. The germline V and J ends were trimmed by 0 bases and 4 bases, with 10 bases remaining between them. Here the CDR3 reads CASSLGGVAYGYTF. CDR3 DNA sequence: TGTGCCAGCAGCTTGGGAGGAGTTGCCTATGGCTACACCTTC.

The chain carries TRBV9 and TRBJ2-3; the match to TRBD2 covers 9 bases. CDR3 length: 16 amino acids. J gave up 2 bases and V 3 bases, and 7 bases lay outside the gene matches. In germline, CDR1 is SGDLS, CDR2 YYNGEE. In DNA, the CDR3 is TGTGCCAGCAGCGCCGGGACTAGCCAATTCACAGATACGCAGTATTTT. It specifies CASSAGTSQFTDTQYF.

The CDR3 DNA is TGTGCCAGCTCAAACAGCCGTAGCTCCTACAATGAGCAGTTCTTC. This translates into CASSNSRSSYNEQFF. The rearrangement links TRBV18 to TRBJ2-1, with D uncertain. The germline CDR1 and CDR2 sequences are KGHSH and LQKENI. V lost 5 bases and J lost 0, with 11 bases in between. This CDR3 comprises 15 residues.